Each of the 9 T cell receptor beta chains below was sequenced from the same sample in a study of regulatory T cells in long-lasting Graves disease. This sample's time point: persistent/refractory GD, antithyroid drugs over 5 years with positive TRAb. PBMC-extracted RNA yielded the TCR library. Library construction for TCR beta used iRepertoire HTBI primers and Arm-PCR of CDR3 regions. TCRdb re-derived calls from the multiplex PCR reads in MiXCR, one entry per CDR3 protein. The table lists 390,000 or so distinct CDR3 sequences, approximately 25% of them singletons, with 28% in the top ten. The material sequenced was peripheral blood mononuclear cells (PBMCs), taken when the disease was refractory, from a patient treated with antithyroid drugs. The receptors shown here come from a woman between 40 and 55 years old with Graves disease.

This clonotype occurred a few times. The genes are TRBV19 and TRBJ2-7, with a tentative D call TRBD2 (6 bases). The CDR3 has 15 amino acids. With 3 bases removed from V and 0 bases from J, the gap between germline ends came to 12 bases. Germline V gene lookup returns CDR1 LNHDA and CDR2 SQIVND (reference sequence). This CDR3 reads CASSIVLGGSYEQYF. The CDR3 DNA sequence: TGTGCCAGTAGTATCGTCCTGGGGGGCTCCTACGAGCAGTACTTC.

In this sample, this clonotype turned up many times. V usage is TRBV12-3 or TRBV12-4 and J usage is TRBJ1-2; TRBD1 might be the D (5 bases). The CDR3 totals 14 residues. V shed 5 bases and J shed 4 bases, with 14 bases lying between them. CDR3 bases: TGTGCCAGCAGTCCCGCCGCAGGGCTCTATGGCTACACCTTC. This gives the protein CASSPAAGLYGYTF.

This clonotype showed up just a few times. This rearrangement joins TRBV9 to TRBJ2-2; D remains ambiguous. Between the trimmed V and J ends, which lost 0 bases and 6 bases, there was a span of 12 bases. Per germline, CDR1 SGDLS and CDR2 YYNGEE. CDR3 length: 15 amino acids. The CDR3 reads CASSVAVDLSGELFF. The DNA for the CDR3 is TGTGCCAGCAGCGTAGCGGTGGACCTATCCGGGGAGCTGTTTTTT.

This chain connects TRBV29-1 to TRBJ2-6; D call uncertain. The CDR3 length is 13 residues. V gave up 4 bases and J gave up 0 bases, with 4 bases separating them. Germline V gene data show CDR1 as SQVTM and CDR2 as ANQGSEA. In DNA, the CDR3 is TGCAGCGTTGTTGTCTCTGGGGCCAACGTCCTGACTTTC. Protein: CSVVVSGANVLTF. The full variable domain, completed using reference TRBV29-1 and TRBJ2-6, is SAVISQKPSRDICQRGTSLTIQCQVDSQVTMMFWYRQQPGQSLTLIATANQGSEATYESGFVIDKFPISRPNLTFSTLTVSNMSPEDSSIYLCSVVVSGANVLTFGAGSRLTVL.

Ten or more counts support this clonotype. The chain is built from TRBV2 and TRBJ2-5; no definite D call. The CDR3 consists of 13 residues. Looked up from germline, CDR1 is SNHLY and CDR2 is FYNNEI. V lost 2 bases to trimming and J lost 1 base, with 5 bases between them. CDR3 residues: CASSERFQETQYF. CDR3 DNA sequence: TGTGCCAGCAGTGAACGGTTCCAAGAGACCCAGTACTTC.

This chain links TRBV7-9 with TRBJ2-7; no firm D call. Germline loops: CDR1 SEHNR, CDR2 FQNEAQ (reference sequence). This CDR3 comprises 12 residues. The germline V and J ends were trimmed by 5 bases and 7 bases, with 12 bases remaining between them. This chain's CDR3 is CASSPALPEQYF. CDR3 nucleotide sequence: TGTGCCAGCAGCCCCGCCCTTCCGGAGCAGTACTTC.

There are a few counts of this clonotype. The chain employs TRBV28 and TRBJ1-5; D might be TRBD1 (5 bases). The germline V gene encodes CDR1 MDHEN and CDR2 SYDVKM. The CDR3 length is 12 residues. Trimming stripped 7 bases from V and 7 bases from J, with 11 bases between. CDR3 DNA sequence: TGTGCCAGCACGGAGGGACGACAGCCCCAGCATTTT. Translated: CASTEGRQPQHF.

In its sample, this clonotype was seen many times. The rearrangement uses TRBV15 and TRBJ1-4, with D tentatively TRBD1 (5 bases). Trimming removed 3 bases at V and 0 bases at J, with 20 bases between. The length of the CDR3 is 19 residues. The germline gives CDR1 LNHNV, CDR2 YYDKDF (reference sequence). The CDR3 DNA reads TGTGCCACCAGCAGGGTCCCCTTGGCAGGGTACACAACTAATGAAAAACTGTTTTTT. Residues: CATSRVPLAGYTTNEKLFF.

The chain employs TRBV7-9 and TRBJ1-1, with no clear D. Between the trimmed V and J ends, which lost 5 bases and 1 base, there was a span of 17 bases. CDR3 length: 16 amino acids. CDR1 and CDR2 (germline): SEHNR, FQNEAQ (reference sequence). DNA of the CDR3: TGTGCCAGCAGCCTAACCATCAACGTAGAGAACACTGAAGCTTTCTTT. Encoded protein: CASSLTINVENTEAFF. Using reference TRBV7-9 and TRBJ1-1 for the parts outside the CDR3, the full variable domain is DTGVSQNPRHKITKRGQNVTFRCDPISEHNRLYWYRQTLGQGPEFLTYFQNEAQLEKSRLLSDRFSAERPKGSFSTLEIQRTEQGDSAMYLCASSLTINVENTEAFFGQGTRLTVV.